Below, 12 T cell receptor beta chains from the same sample are listed, as sequenced in a study of human T cells and chemical hapten exposure. Time point specified: patch test 2, 6 weeks after DPC sensitization. Treatment described: therapeutic diphenylcyclopropenone sensitization with weekly scalp DPC. TCRdb processed the RACE reads anew with MiXCR; each CDR3 protein has one entry. This table holds 20,000 to 30,000 distinct CDR3 sequences, 8% to 9.5% found once. The input for sequencing was whole blood, taken in connection with sensitization to the hapten diphenylcyclopropenone (DPC). These receptors all stem from a young man with alopecia areata. Some clones in this sample may be carry-over from other donors' samples.

This clonotype turned up a few times. This rearrangement joins TRBV24-1 to TRBJ2-6, with D perhaps TRBD2 (6 bases). Trimming stripped 3 bases from V and 1 base from J, with 15 bases between. This CDR3 region has 18 residues. The V gene's germline CDR1 is KGHDR and CDR2 SFDVKD. The CDR3: CATSDPPGVPSGANVLTF. CDR3 nucleotides: TGTGCCACCAGTGATCCACCGGGGGTCCCATCTGGGGCCAACGTCCTGACTTTC.

This chain connects TRBV7-2 to TRBJ1-4, with D perhaps TRBD1 (5 bases). The germline gives CDR1 SGHTA, CDR2 FQGNSA. V lost 5 bases and J lost 5, with 15 bases in between. The CDR3 sequence is 15 residues long. DNA of the CDR3: TGTGCCAGCAGCCCGCAGGGCGCTATGAATGAAAAACTGTTTTTT. Protein: CASSPQGAMNEKLFF.

By proportion, this clonotype is medium-sized. The V and J genes are TRBV29-1 and TRBJ1-1; the D gene is possibly TRBD1 (6 bases). Germline CDR1 is SQVTM and CDR2 is ANQGSEA. The CDR3 totals 14 residues. V lost 4 bases and J 4 bases, leaving 16 bases between the germline ends. In DNA, the CDR3 is TGCAGCGTTGTAGGGGGAGTAACGGGCACTGAAGCTTTCTTT. This translates into CSVVGGVTGTEAFF.

In this sample, this clonotype turned up many times. V and J are TRBV10-2 and TRBJ2-1; 7 positions agree with TRBD2. Germline V gene data show CDR1 as WSHSY and CDR2 as SAAADI. V lost 6 bases, J lost 1 base, and 9 bases stayed unmatched. This CDR3 region has 16 residues. This CDR3 is CASSRGEGASYNEQFF. The CDR3 DNA is TGCGCCAGCAGCCGGGGGGAAGGGGCATCCTACAATGAGCAGTTCTTC.

This clonotype was found many times. The V and J genes are TRBV1 and TRBJ1-5. TRBV1 is reported as a pseudogene. The CDR3 contains 16 residues. The CDR3 region has the DNA TGCACCAGCAGCCAAGATCTTGGGGGGTCGGGTCAGCCCCAGCATTTT. This gives the protein CTSSQDLGGSGQPQHF.

This clonotype appeared many times. The gene calls are TRBV12-3 or TRBV12-4 and TRBJ2-3; possible D gene TRBD2, 6 bases. CDR3 length: 14 amino acids. Trimming cost V 1 base and J 9 bases, with 14 bases left between them. The CDR3 is CASSLGLGAGTQYF. In DNA, the CDR3 is TGTGCCAGCAGTTTAGGACTAGGGGCAGGGACGCAGTATTTT.

The chain employs TRBV4-1 and TRBJ1-1; D gene unclear. This CDR3 has 13 amino acids. V lost 2 bases and J 6 bases, leaving 10 bases between the germline ends. The germline CDR1 and CDR2 sequences are MGHRA and YSYEKL. The CDR3 protein is CASSQPLSPEAFF. CDR3 DNA: TGCGCCAGCAGCCAACCCCTCAGTCCTGAAGCTTTCTTT.

The chain combines TRBV29-1 with TRBJ1-1; 9 bases fit TRBD1. Germline V CDR1 and CDR2: SQVTM, ANQGSEA. The junction had 8 bases not matched to a gene; V was cut back by 5 bases and J by 7 bases. The CDR3 has 13 amino acids. CDR3 DNA: TGCAGCGTTCCCGGACAGGGGAATTTTGAAGCTTTCTTT. Amino acid sequence: CSVPGQGNFEAFF.

This chain uses TRBV29-1 with TRBJ2-1; the D call may be TRBD1 or TRBD2 (6 bases each). With 5 bases removed from V and 0 bases from J, the gap between germline ends came to 17 bases. Germline-derived CDR1 and CDR2 are SQVTM and ANQGSEA. This CDR3 spans 16 amino acids. The CDR3 reads CSVHSSRGGSYNEQFF. The CDR3 region has the DNA TGCAGCGTTCATTCTTCCAGGGGAGGCTCCTACAATGAGCAGTTCTTC.

This clonotype was found many times. The chain joins TRBV18 to TRBJ1-6; D is perhaps TRBD1 (5 bases). The germline V and J ends were trimmed by 3 bases and 7 bases, with 10 bases remaining between them. The CDR3 loop spans 14 amino acids. CDR1 and CDR2 (germline): KGHSH, LQKENI. CDR3 sequence reads: CASSPGEGNSPLHF. The CDR3 DNA reads as TGTGCCAGCTCACCGGGGGAAGGCAATTCACCCCTCCACTTT.

This clonotype came up many times. The chain recombines TRBV5-5 with TRBJ1-5; the D is unclear. V dropped 4 bases and J dropped 5 bases, with 10 bases sitting between them. From germline, CDR1 is SGHKS and CDR2 YYEKEE (reference sequence). The CDR3 length is 13 residues. CDR3 nucleotide sequence: TGTGCCAGCAGCACCCTCCTTGATCAGCCCCAGCATTTT. Translated: CASSTLLDQPQHF.

This clonotype was recorded at least ten times. This chain joins TRBV7-2 and TRBJ2-1; TRBD2 matches 10 bases. The length of the CDR3 is 16 residues. V was clipped by 0 bases and J by 8 bases; unmatched bases: 7. Germline loops: CDR1 SGHTA, CDR2 FQGNSA. CDR3 DNA: TGTGCCAGCAGCTTAGCGGCTAGCGGGGGTAGCCATGAGCAGTTCTTC. Its protein product is CASSLAASGGSHEQFF.